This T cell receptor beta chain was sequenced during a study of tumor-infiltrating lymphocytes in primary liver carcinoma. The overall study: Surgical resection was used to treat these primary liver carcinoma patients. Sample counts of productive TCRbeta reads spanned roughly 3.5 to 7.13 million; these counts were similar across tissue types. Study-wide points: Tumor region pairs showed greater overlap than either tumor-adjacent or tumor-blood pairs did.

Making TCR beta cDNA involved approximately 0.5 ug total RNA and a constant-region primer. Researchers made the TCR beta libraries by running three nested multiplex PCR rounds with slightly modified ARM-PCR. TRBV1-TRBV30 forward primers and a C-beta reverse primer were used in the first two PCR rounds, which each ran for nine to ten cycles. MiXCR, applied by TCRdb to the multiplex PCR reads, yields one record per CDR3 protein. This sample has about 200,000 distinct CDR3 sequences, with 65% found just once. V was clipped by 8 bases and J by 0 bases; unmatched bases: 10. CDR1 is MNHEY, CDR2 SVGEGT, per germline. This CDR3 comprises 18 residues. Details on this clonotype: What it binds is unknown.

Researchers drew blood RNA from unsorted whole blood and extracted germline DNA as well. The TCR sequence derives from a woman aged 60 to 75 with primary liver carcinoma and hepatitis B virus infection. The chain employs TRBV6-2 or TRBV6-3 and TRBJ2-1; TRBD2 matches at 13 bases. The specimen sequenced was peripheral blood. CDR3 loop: CASGRRTSGGPSYNEQFF. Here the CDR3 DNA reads TGTGCCAGCGGCCGTAGGACTAGCGGGGGACCCTCCTACAATGAGCAGTTCTTC.